This T cell receptor (beta chain) was observed in a study of T cell responses to AZD1222 COVID-19 vaccine. Study overall: Samples with a second dose at about 4 or about 12 weeks were pooled together. Points from the study as a whole: Nearly half of unique spike-specific TCRs reportedly avoided B.1.351 and B.1.1.7 mutated regions. Repertoires were obtained only post-peak T cell response. Most donors were white British and more were female, and clonal diversity was possibly underestimated.

This clone was seen a handful of times. The antigen is not known. Assay used: immunoSEQ multiplex PCR; TCRdb lists only in-frame clones, some missing. The table lists about 100,000 clones, 70% to 90% of them singletons. Trimming cost V 1 base and J 7 bases, with 10 bases left between them. The CDR3 is 13 residues long. This TCR came from an adult in good health. The sequencing used peripheral blood, collected on day 0 of AZD1222 vaccination. This chain uses TRBV12-3 or TRBV12-4 with TRBJ1-1; the D is unclear. The CDR3 DNA reads as TGTGCCAGCAGTTTAGGTCGACGGGATGAAGCTTTCTTT. The encoded protein is CASSLGRRDEAFF.